The 24 T cell receptor beta chains reported below all come from one sample, sequenced in a study of shared clonotypes between healthy human individuals. The method was immunoSEQ multiplex PCR; TCRdb's version includes in-frame clones alone and lacks a portion of them. The sample comprises over 700,000 clones, 72% of which are singletons, and approximately 1.7% rests with the top ten. The sequencing sample was made of memory CD4+ T cells sorted from blood. The subset here: CD45RA-negative fraction. All receptors come from a woman under 40 in good health.

A note on this clone: A read error is the likely source, as a far larger clone sits one nucleotide away. The V and J genes are TRBV7-2 and TRBJ2-2; D not resolved. The V gene's germline CDR1 is SGHTA and CDR2 FQGNSA. The germline V and J ends were trimmed by 5 bases and 1 base, with 8 bases remaining between them. The length of the CDR3 is 14 residues. The DNA of the CDR3 is TGTGCCAGCAGCGTAGTGCAGAACACCGGGGAGCTGTTTTTT. This encodes CASSVVQNTGELFF.

This clone has just a few counts. Other nucleotide sequences from this sample produce the same CDR3. The rearrangement joins TRBV28 to TRBJ1-2, with 9 bases identical to TRBD1. This CDR3 has 13 amino acids. The ends lost 4 bases at V and 8 bases at J; junction bases unmatched: 5. Looked up from germline, CDR1 is MDHEN and CDR2 is SYDVKM. As DNA, the CDR3 is TGTGCCAGCAGTTCGGGACAGGGAGGGGGCTACACCTTC. Amino acid sequence: CASSSGQGGGYTF.

The rearrangement uses TRBV7-6 and TRBJ2-2; D is unresolved. The CDR3 length is 14 residues. The V end lost 4 bases, the J end lost 6 bases, and 12 bases lay between the germline ends. Germline V lookup: CDR1 SGHVS, CDR2 FNYEAQ. The CDR3 loop is CASSSSNGAGELFF. Written as DNA, the CDR3 is TGTGCCAGCAGCTCATCTAATGGGGCCGGGGAGCTGTTTTTT. The full variable domain, rest sourced from reference TRBV7-6 and TRBJ2-2, is GAGVSQSPRYKVTKRGQDVALRCDPISGHVSLYWYRQALGQGPEFLTYFNYEAQQDKSGLPNDRFSAERPEGSISTLTIQRTEQRDSAMYRCASSSSNGAGELFFGEGSRLTVL.

The chain is built from TRBV7-9 and TRBJ2-7; 7 bases align to TRBD1. From germline, CDR1 is SEHNR and CDR2 FQNEAQ (reference sequence). The CDR3 runs to 13 residues. The junction had 6 bases not matched to a gene; V was cut back by 5 bases and J by 5 bases. CDR3 sequence: CASSKTGYHEQYF. CDR3 nucleotide sequence: TGTGCCAGCAGCAAGACAGGGTACCACGAGCAGTACTTC.

The chain recombines TRBV5-6 with TRBJ2-1, with 7 bases lining up with TRBD1. The CDR3 loop spans 13 amino acids. In germline, CDR1 is SGHDT, CDR2 YYEEEE. The ends lost 2 bases at V and 15 bases at J; junction bases unmatched: 11. The CDR3 region has the DNA TGTGCCAGCAGCTTTGACAGGGCCCAGGGTGGGTTCTTC. This sequence encodes CASSFDRAQGGFF.

This clone appeared once. CDR3 bases: TGTGCCAGCAGTCAGGGCGCCACCTCCACAGATACGCAGTATTTT. Protein product: CASSQGATSTDTQYF. V and J are TRBV25-1 and TRBJ2-3; D is perhaps TRBD1 (5 bases). This CDR3 comprises 15 residues. Between the trimmed V and J ends, which lost 5 bases and 2 bases, there was a span of 14 bases. Germline lookup yields CDR1 MGHDK and CDR2 SYGVNS.

This clone was recorded once. J is TRBJ1-1 and V is TRBV28; D uncertain. CDR1 is MDHEN, CDR2 SYDVKM, per germline. CDR3 length equals 15 residues. Trimming took off 8 bases at V and 6 bases at J, with 22 bases between the two ends. The CDR3 DNA sequence: TGTGCCAGCCAACTGGGAGGGTCGGGGTTTTCTGAAGCTTTCTTT. Protein product: CASQLGGSGFSEAFF.

The gene calls are TRBV19 and TRBJ1-2, with 8 bases matching TRBD1. The germline V gene has CDR1 LNHDA and CDR2 SQIVND (reference sequence). V shed 5 bases, J shed 6 bases, and the junction held 8 bases outside the gene matches. The CDR3 contains 14 residues. The CDR3: CASSYRGVKDGYTF. Written as DNA, the CDR3 is TGTGCCAGTAGTTACAGGGGGGTTAAAGATGGCTACACCTTC.

The V call is TRBV28, the J call TRBJ2-5, with 9 bases that match TRBD2. The V segment lost 5 bases and the J segment 2 bases; nucleotides outside the gene matches: 3. There are 14 residues in the CDR3. The V gene's germline CDR1 is MDHEN and CDR2 SYDVKM. The CDR3 protein is CASSPSGVQETQYF. The CDR3 DNA reads as TGTGCCAGCAGTCCTAGCGGGGTACAAGAGACCCAGTACTTC.

The chain has TRBV19 and TRBJ2-5; TRBD2 might be the D (5 bases). The J call could be wrong; TRBJ2-7 is a better fit for the DNA end. CDR3 size: 14 residues. Per the germline V gene, CDR1 is LNHDA and CDR2 is SQIVND (reference sequence). The CDR3 nucleotides are TGTGCCAGTAGTAAGGAGGCCTACCACTACGAGCAGTACTTC. This encodes CASSKEAYHYEQYF.

This clone was seen many times. This chain connects TRBV10-2 to TRBJ1-4, with unresolved D. The CDR3 extends over 12 amino acids. CDR1 WSHSY and CDR2 SAAADI come from the germline V gene. Deletions cut 8 bases from V and 4 bases from J, with 8 bases between. In nucleotides, the CDR3 is TGCGCCAGCCGGACGGTTAATGAAAAACTGTTTTTT. This sequence encodes CASRTVNEKLFF.

V gene TRBV28 combines with J gene TRBJ2-2; possible D gene TRBD2, 6 bases. There are 15 residues in the CDR3. CDR1 MDHEN and CDR2 SYDVKM come from the germline V gene. The germline V and J ends were trimmed by 2 bases and 1 base, with 8 bases remaining between them. Written as DNA, the CDR3 is TGTGCCAGCAGTTTAGGCGGGATGAACACCGGGGAGCTGTTTTTT. Translated, it gives CASSLGGMNTGELFF.

A few counts support this clone. The V and J genes are TRBV9 and TRBJ2-3; 13 nucleotides align to TRBD2. Unmatched junction bases numbered 5, after V lost 0 bases and J lost 10 bases. The CDR3 sequence is 15 residues long. CDR1 and CDR2 (germline): SGDLS, YYNGEE. The DNA of the CDR3 is TGTGCCAGCAGCGTAGACCGGACTAGCGGGAGTCCGCAGTATTTT. Its protein product is CASSVDRTSGSPQYF.

This clone was found a few times. One end of the junction is discordant with germline, which a read error may explain. In nucleotides, the CDR3 is TGTGCCATCAGTGAGTCTTCAGAAACTAAAGAAAAACTGTTTTTT. It yields the protein CAISESSETKEKLFF. The chain joins TRBV10-3 to TRBJ1-4; D remains ambiguous. Germline-derived CDR1 and CDR2 are ENHRY and SYGVKD. CDR3 length: 15 amino acids.

V is TRBV19 and J is TRBJ2-1; no clear D. This CDR3 spans 18 amino acids. Germline V gene data show CDR1 as LNHDA and CDR2 as SQIVND (reference sequence). V was clipped by 2 bases and J by 0 bases, with 17 bases between them. In nucleotides, the CDR3 is TGTGCCAGTAGTATACAAATCGTGCGTCAATTCTCCTACAATGAGCAGTTCTTC. This codes for CASSIQIVRQFSYNEQFF.

V is TRBV28 and J is TRBJ2-2; D call uncertain. The CDR3 length is 12 residues. From germline, CDR1 is MDHEN and CDR2 SYDVKM. Trimming cost V 5 bases and J 6 bases, with 7 bases left between them. The CDR3 reads CASSSFPGELFF. Here the CDR3 DNA reads TGTGCCAGCAGTAGTTTTCCCGGGGAGCTGTTTTTT. The complete variable domain, with remaining parts taken from reference TRBV28 and TRBJ2-2, reads DVKVTQSSRYLVKRTGEKVFLECVQDMDHENMFWYRQDPGLGLRLIYFSYDVKMKEKGDIPEGYSVSREKKERFSLILESASTNQTSMYLCASSSFPGELFFGEGSRLTVL.

This chain uses TRBV7-9 with TRBJ2-6; TRBD1 matches 7 bases. The V gene end was trimmed by 4 bases and the J gene end by 2 bases; junction bases not matched to a gene: 11. Germline V gene data show CDR1 as SEHNR and CDR2 as FQNEAQ (reference sequence). CDR3 size: 18 residues. This CDR3 is CASSSDDRVSTGANVLTF. CDR3 coding DNA: TGTGCCAGCAGCTCAGACGACAGGGTATCGACTGGGGCCAACGTCCTGACTTTC.

The chain carries TRBV7-9 and TRBJ2-5; either TRBD1 or TRBD2 may fit D (5 bases each). V shed 6 bases and J shed 5 bases, with 22 bases lying between them. Germline V gene sequence: CDR1 SEHNR, CDR2 FQNEAQ (reference sequence). CDR3 size: 16 residues. Here the CDR3 DNA reads TGTGCCAGCAGATCAACCGGGACGTCGCTTACGGAGACCCAGTACTTC. It encodes CASRSTGTSLTETQYF.

In the case of this clone: This specimen includes other DNA sequences encoding the same CDR3. The chain combines TRBV6-1 with TRBJ2-3, with a tentative D call TRBD1 (5 bases). Looked up from germline, CDR1 is MNHNS and CDR2 is SASEGT. V gave up 0 bases and J gave up 0 bases, with 7 bases separating them. The CDR3 has 15 amino acids. The CDR3 nucleotides read TGTGCCAGCAGTGAAGCGGGGCAGAGCACAGATACGCAGTATTTT. This sequence encodes CASSEAGQSTDTQYF.

A single count supports this clone. The CDR3 reads CASSAGSGSLQETQYF. CDR3 DNA sequence: TGTGCCAGCAGTGCCGGTAGCGGGAGCCTCCAAGAGACCCAGTACTTC. This sequence joins TRBV6-4 and TRBJ2-5; 9 bases match TRBD2. The length of the CDR3 is 16 residues. V shed 4 bases, J shed 1 base, and the junction held 7 bases outside the gene matches. The V gene's germline CDR1 is MRHNA and CDR2 SNTAGT.

This clone was observed at least ten times. CDR3 bases: TGTGCCAGCAGCTTAGGACAGGGTTGCCCCAACTATGGCTACACCTTC. Amino acids: CASSLGQGCPNYGYTF. The chain combines TRBV11-3 with TRBJ1-2; 7 positions match TRBD1. J was trimmed by 2 bases and V by 1 base; bases with no gene match: 7. Germline lookup yields CDR1 SGHNT and CDR2 YENEEA. The CDR3 runs 16 residues.

About this clone itself: In the same sample, other DNA sequences code for this CDR3. The chain employs TRBV6-5 and TRBJ2-7; 14 bases align to TRBD2. Germline CDR1 MNHEY, CDR2 SVGAGI. The CDR3 extends over 15 amino acids. J lost 7 bases, V lost 0 bases, and 2 bases had no gene match. CDR3 sequence (DNA): TGTGCCAGCAGTTACTCGGGACTAGCGGGAGATGAGCAGTACTTC. Encoded protein: CASSYSGLAGDEQYF.

The V gene is TRBV4-1, the J gene TRBJ1-2, with a possible D match to TRBD1 (6 bases). Germline loops: CDR1 MGHRA, CDR2 YSYEKL. Trimming left V 1 base short and J 2 bases short, with 11 bases between. The CDR3 is 15 amino acids. CDR3 amino acids: CASSQVTQGNYGYTF. As DNA, the CDR3 is TGCGCCAGCAGCCAAGTAACCCAGGGGAACTATGGCTACACCTTC.

For this clone: One end of the junction varies from germline; a read error may be responsible. The J gene is TRBJ1-2, the V gene TRBV2; a possible D gene is TRBD1 (5 bases). CDR1 is SNHLY and CDR2 is FYNNEI in the germline V gene. This CDR3 contains 14 residues. The DNA of the CDR3 is TGTGCCAGCACTGAACTCGGGGCTTCCTATGGCTACACCTTC. This translates into CASTELGASYGYTF. Complete variable domain (other parts from reference TRBV2 and TRBJ1-2): EPEVTQTPSHQVTQMGQEVILRCVPISNHLYFYWYRQILGQKVEFLVSFYNNEISEKSEIFDDQFSVERPDGSNFTLKIRSTKLEDSAMYFCASTELGASYGYTFGSGTRLTVV.